The next 3 T cell receptor beta chains were all read from a single sample in a study of immune heterogeneity within non-small cell lung tumors. Using 32 V and 13 J primers, multiplex PCR amplified TCR beta CDR3. TCRdb re-derived calls from the multiplex PCR reads in MiXCR, one entry per CDR3 protein. This table holds 30,000 to 40,000 distinct CDR3 sequences, 28% found once. Template was bulk tumor genomic DNA, about 600 ng per sample. During surgery, several far-apart biopsies were obtained from every primary tumor. Curative surgery was performed on patients who had untreated, newly diagnosed non-small cell lung cancer. The specimen was lung tumor tissue. The receptors come from a man in his forties with non-small cell lung cancer.

Worth noting for this clonotype: This sequence may be a read error, since a much larger clone differs from it by one base. The chain carries TRBV27 and TRBJ1-1, with a weak D call TRBD1 (5 bases). This CDR3 has 15 residues. Per the germline V gene, CDR1 is MNHEY and CDR2 is SMNVEV (reference sequence). DNA of the CDR3: TGTGCCAGCAGTTCCCCTTCGGGGCGAAGGACTGAAACTTTCTTT. It translates to CASSSPSGRRTETFF.

In its sample, this clonotype was seen many times. This CDR3 is CSAIRGTDTQYF. In DNA, the CDR3 is TGCAGTGCTATTAGGGGCACAGATACGCAGTATTTT. The chain carries TRBV20-1 and TRBJ2-3; D call uncertain. Trimming cost V 4 bases and J 1 base, with 6 bases left between them. This CDR3 comprises 12 residues. The germline gives CDR1 DFQATT, CDR2 SNEGSKA (reference sequence).

A note on this clonotype: A read error is likely, as this CDR3 ends without the conserved phenylalanine or tryptophan. This sequence joins TRBV20-1 and TRBJ2-1; 9 positions match TRBD2. The CDR3 is 13 residues long. Trimming at V came to 3 bases and at J to 7 bases, leaving 4 bases not matched to a gene. The germline V gene encodes CDR1 DFQATT and CDR2 SNEGSKA (reference sequence). CDR3 sequence: CSARFLAGNEQFL. CDR3 coding DNA: TGCAGTGCTAGGTTTCTAGCGGGAAATGAGCAGTTCTTA.